This TCR beta chain originates from a study of cytomegalovirus exposure and HLA in healthy donors. Donors likely had unrecorded immune exposures despite being nominally healthy when sampled. Primers: 60 Vbeta forward and 13 Jbeta reverse. The repertoire was sequenced with immunoSEQ multiplex PCR; TCRdb's copy has only in-frame clones and lacks some. The profile shows 98,000 or so clones, under 80% of them singletons. Source material: PBMCs. This clonotype originated in a man between 40 and 49 years old in good health and CMV-seronegative.

The CDR3 spells CASSSPASGLSTDTQYF. As DNA, the CDR3 is TGTGCCAGCAGTTCCCCCGCTAGCGGGCTCAGCACAGATACGCAGTATTTT. The rearrangement links TRBV28 to TRBJ2-3; 8 positions agree with TRBD2. Germline V gives CDR1 MDHEN, CDR2 SYDVKM. The CDR3 loop spans 17 amino acids. The V and J ends lost 4 bases and 0 bases, in that order; junction bases with no gene match: 9. The whole variable domain, filled in from reference TRBV28 and TRBJ2-3, reads DVKVTQSSRYLVKRTGEKVFLECVQDMDHENMFWYRQDPGLGLRLIYFSYDVKMKEKGDIPEGYSVSREKKERFSLILESASTNQTSMYLCASSSPASGLSTDTQYFGPGTRLTVL.